The 32 T cell receptor beta chains listed next were all sequenced from one sample in a study of blood T cell repertoires in COVID-19. Sequenced by immunoSEQ multiplex PCR; TCRdb stores in-frame clones only, minus some. The data show about 160,000 clones, approximately 80% seen once. What was sequenced was peripheral blood. The origin of the receptors is a woman aged 55-75 years with acute or convalescent COVID-19.

The V and J genes are TRBV5-1 and TRBJ1-2; no clear D. Trimming pared 0 bases from V and 8 bases from J, leaving 17 bases between. The CDR3 contains 15 residues. The germline V gene encodes CDR1 SGHRS and CDR2 YFSETQ. CDR3 sequence reads: CASSLGGGSHTGYTF. In DNA form, the CDR3 reads TGCGCCAGCAGCTTGGGAGGCGGGAGCCATACGGGCTACACCTTC.

V and J are TRBV30 and TRBJ1-1; 7 bases are a match to TRBD1. CDR3 length equals 13 residues. From germline, CDR1 is GTSNPN and CDR2 SVGIG (reference sequence). J lost 3 bases, V lost 3 bases, and 4 bases had no gene match. CDR3 nucleotides: TGTGCCTGGAGCCCTACAGGGGACACTGAAGCTTTCTTT. Translation gives CAWSPTGDTEAFF.

V gene TRBV6-2 or TRBV6-3 combines with J gene TRBJ1-1; 7 bases map to TRBD1. Looked up from germline, CDR1 is MNHEY and CDR2 is SVGEGT. CDR3 length: 15 amino acids. V dropped 2 bases and J dropped 3; count of bases not matched to a gene: 6. The CDR3 loop reads CASSYPGGGDTEAFF. The CDR3 DNA reads TGTGCCAGCAGTTACCCGGGAGGGGGCGACACTGAAGCTTTCTTT.

The rearrangement joins TRBV7-8 to TRBJ1-5, with a possible D match to TRBD1 (5 bases). Trimming removed 5 bases at V and 6 bases at J, with 17 bases between. This CDR3 is 15 amino acids long. Per germline, CDR1 SGHVS and CDR2 FQNEAQ. CDR3 residues: CASSRGRVDGQPQHF. The DNA of the CDR3 is TGTGCCAGCAGCCGAGGCAGGGTTGATGGTCAGCCCCAGCATTTT.

The gene calls are TRBV6-5 and TRBJ2-4; no firm D call. The CDR3 covers 14 residues. Looked up from germline, CDR1 is MNHEY and CDR2 is SVGAGI. Deletions cut 8 bases from V and 3 bases from J, with 14 bases between. This CDR3 is CASGLGIDKNIQYF. Written as DNA, the CDR3 is TGTGCCAGCGGCCTAGGCATCGACAAAAACATTCAGTACTTC.

The chain links TRBV11-2 to TRBJ1-6; the D gene is possibly TRBD1 (5 bases). This CDR3 comprises 15 residues. From germline, CDR1 is SGHAT and CDR2 FQNNGV. The germline V and J ends were trimmed by 3 bases and 6 bases, with 12 bases remaining between them. The CDR3 region is CASSFDDRPNSPLHF. Written as DNA, the CDR3 is TGTGCCAGCAGCTTCGATGACAGACCTAATTCACCCCTCCACTTT.

The chain uses TRBV11-2 and TRBJ2-5; perhaps TRBD2 as D (5 bases). Germline V lookup: CDR1 SGHAT, CDR2 FQNNGV. This CDR3 has 13 amino acids. Trimming removed 4 bases from V and 4 bases from J, with 10 bases in between. The CDR3 here is CASSWTRRETQYF. The CDR3 nucleotides read TGTGCCAGCAGCTGGACTCGCCGAGAGACCCAGTACTTC.

This sequence joins TRBV19 and TRBJ1-2, with unresolved D. V was clipped by 5 bases and J by 3 bases, with 13 bases between them. Germline V lookup: CDR1 LNHDA, CDR2 SQIVND (reference sequence). CDR3 length: 14 residues. The CDR3 is CASSPQTDYYGYTF. In nucleotides, the CDR3 is TGTGCCAGTAGTCCCCAGACGGACTACTATGGCTACACCTTC.

V usage is TRBV12-3 or TRBV12-4 and J usage is TRBJ1-2; no firm D call. This CDR3 contains 13 residues. V was trimmed by 6 bases and J by 14 bases, leaving 22 bases between them. In DNA form, the CDR3 reads TGTGCCAGCAGCCCAAGCGTTCGGGGAGACGGTACCTTC. Translating gives CASSPSVRGDGTF.

V gene TRBV6-5 combines with J gene TRBJ1-5, with D perhaps TRBD1 (5 bases). Germline loops: CDR1 MNHEY, CDR2 SVGAGI. The CDR3 length is 14 residues. Trimming stripped 6 bases from V and 4 bases from J, with 13 bases between. CDR3 in amino acids: CASSPDRKNQPQHF. As DNA, the CDR3 is TGTGCCAGCAGCCCCGACAGAAAGAATCAGCCCCAGCATTTT.

This clone was detected a few times. CDR3 region: CASTLGDFTDTQYF. In DNA, the CDR3 is TGTGCCAGCACCCTCGGGGACTTCACAGATACGCAGTATTTT. The chain has TRBV7-2 and TRBJ2-3; D might be TRBD2 (6 bases). The CDR3 contains 14 residues. V dropped 7 bases and J dropped 2 bases, with 13 bases sitting between them. Germline CDR1 SGHTA, CDR2 FQGNSA.

This chain links TRBV4-2 with TRBJ2-7; TRBD2 agrees at 7 bases. The germline gives CDR1 LGHNA, CDR2 YNFKEQ. The ends lost 3 bases at V and 2 bases at J; junction bases unmatched: 1. There are 13 residues in the CDR3. This chain's CDR3 is CASSQAGAYEQYF. In nucleotides, the CDR3 is TGTGCCAGCAGCCAGGCGGGAGCCTACGAGCAGTACTTC.

Worth noting for this clone: The identical CDR3 is also encoded by other nucleotide sequences in the sample. The chain employs TRBV9 and TRBJ2-5, with D possibly being TRBD2 (6 bases). V was shortened by 0 bases and J by 3 bases, with 9 bases between the two germline ends. From germline, CDR1 is SGDLS and CDR2 YYNGEE. The CDR3 contains 14 residues. In DNA form, the CDR3 reads TGTGCCAGCAGCGTAGATGCGGGGAAAGAGACCCAGTACTTC. Its translation: CASSVDAGKETQYF.

The chain joins TRBV4-1 to TRBJ2-1, with D possibly matching TRBD1 (6 bases). Germline values: CDR1 MGHRA, CDR2 YSYEKL. Trimming shortened V by 0 bases and J by 0 bases, and 12 bases separated the two germline ends. This CDR3 is 17 amino acids long. This CDR3 reads CASSQEGTQISYNEQFF. The CDR3 DNA is TGCGCCAGCAGCCAAGAAGGGACACAAATCTCCTACAATGAGCAGTTCTTC.

The genes are TRBV23-1 and TRBJ1-5, with a tentative D call TRBD1 (5 bases). TRBV23-1 is marked as an open reading frame, function uncertain. The CDR3 is 15 residues long. The V gene lost 2 bases and the J gene lost 3 bases, with 11 bases spanning the gap. This chain's CDR3 is CASSQGTVLNQPQHF. The CDR3 DNA reads as TGCGCCAGCAGTCAAGGGACTGTCCTCAATCAGCCCCAGCATTTT.

The chain carries TRBV29-1 and TRBJ1-1; D gene ambiguous. V lost 6 bases and J 0 bases, leaving 11 bases between the germline ends. Germline V CDR1 and CDR2: SQVTM, ANQGSEA. The CDR3 spans 13 residues. CDR3 region: CSVGDGMNTEAFF. The CDR3 nucleotides are TGCAGCGTCGGAGACGGAATGAACACTGAAGCTTTCTTT.

The V gene is TRBV18, the J gene TRBJ2-1, with 8 bases identical to TRBD2. The CDR3 sequence is 20 residues long. Germline V CDR1 and CDR2: KGHSH, LQKENI. V shed 3 bases, J shed 1 base, and the junction held 17 bases outside the gene matches. The DNA for the CDR3 is TGTGCCAGCTCACCGGGCGGGCTAGCGGGTCCCCTCAGATCCTACAATGAGCAGTTCTTC. Protein sequence: CASSPGGLAGPLRSYNEQFF.

The V call is TRBV5-4, the J call TRBJ2-7, with 12 bases lining up with TRBD1. V shed 3 bases, J shed 11 bases, and the junction held 12 bases outside the gene matches. This CDR3 has 15 residues. In germline, CDR1 is SGHNT, CDR2 YYREEE (reference sequence). In DNA form, the CDR3 reads TGTGCCAGCAGCTCGGGACCGGGACAGGGGGCTAGGGAGTACTTC. This sequence encodes CASSSGPGQGAREYF.

The chain links TRBV2 to TRBJ2-2, with a possible D match to TRBD1 (5 bases). Germline CDR1 reads SNHLY; CDR2 reads FYNNEI. The CDR3 has 15 amino acids. The ends were cut back, 6 bases at V and 3 bases at J, with 14 bases in the middle. The DNA for the CDR3 is TGTGCCAGCAGGCAGGGCCGATGGGACACCGGGGAGCTGTTTTTT. Protein: CASRQGRWDTGELFF.

This sequence joins TRBV19 and TRBJ1-4, with a possible D match to TRBD1 (6 bases). The V end lost 5 bases, the J end lost 8 bases, and 12 bases lay between the germline ends. The CDR3 has 13 amino acids. Germline CDR1 and CDR2: LNHDA and SQIVND (reference sequence). The CDR3, as DNA: TGTGCCAGTAGTGTGGGGGCGTGGGAAAAACTGTTTTTT. Translation: CASSVGAWEKLFF. Full variable domain (missing parts from reference TRBV19 and TRBJ1-4): DGGITQSPKYLFRKEGQNVTLSCEQNLNHDAMYWYRQDPGQGLRLIYYSQIVNDFQKGDIAEGYSVSREKKESFPLTVTSAQKNPTAFYLCASSVGAWEKLFFGSGTQLSVL.

The chain has TRBV11-2 and TRBJ2-3; 13 nucleotides align to TRBD2. The germline CDR1 and CDR2 sequences are SGHAT and FQNNGV. The CDR3 consists of 17 residues. J lost 5 bases, V lost 4 bases, and 9 bases had no gene match. CDR3 protein: CASSSRLAGGRGDTQYF. The CDR3 DNA reads TGTGCCAGCAGCTCCAGACTAGCGGGGGGCCGAGGAGATACGCAGTATTTT.

The chain links TRBV15 to TRBJ2-5; the match to TRBD2 covers 8 bases. CDR1 is LNHNV and CDR2 is YYDKDF in the germline V gene (reference sequence). The junction had 6 bases not matched to a gene; V was cut back by 5 bases and J by 1 base. The CDR3 has 15 amino acids. The CDR3 DNA sequence: TGTGCCACCAGCCCCGGGGGGGGCATCCAAGAGACCCAGTACTTC. Encoded protein: CATSPGGGIQETQYF.

This chain links TRBV7-9 with TRBJ2-1, with 9 bases that match TRBD2. The CDR3 runs to 15 residues. V lost 5 bases, J lost 10 bases, and 12 bases stayed unmatched. CDR1 is SEHNR and CDR2 is FQNEAQ in the germline V gene (reference sequence). The CDR3 nucleotides are TGTGCCAGCAGCCGGGTAGCGGGGGTTGTGGGGGAGCAGTTCTTC. Translated: CASSRVAGVVGEQFF.

The gene calls are TRBV28 and TRBJ2-7, with 8 bases identical to TRBD2. V shed 1 base, J shed 7 bases, and the junction held 12 bases outside the gene matches. The germline CDR1 and CDR2 sequences are MDHEN and SYDVKM. The CDR3 extends over 16 amino acids. The DNA of the CDR3 is TGTGCCAGCAGTTTATCGGGGCGGGGGGCGACTCTGGAGCAGTACTTC. Encoded protein: CASSLSGRGATLEQYF.

The chain couples TRBV24-1 to TRBJ2-1; the D is unclear. V was shortened by 5 bases and J by 5 bases, with 18 bases between the two germline ends. CDR1 is KGHDR, CDR2 SFDVKD, per germline. This CDR3 contains 16 residues. DNA of the CDR3: TGTGCCACCAGTGCCCCCCGTAGCTTATCTCACAATGAGCAGTTCTTC. Protein product: CATSAPRSLSHNEQFF.

The V call is TRBV19, the J call TRBJ2-3, with 13 nucleotides matching TRBD2. Per germline, CDR1 LNHDA and CDR2 SQIVND (reference sequence). The V segment lost 4 bases and the J segment 3 bases; nucleotides outside the gene matches: 4. The CDR3 has 16 residues. The CDR3 nucleotides are TGTGCCAGTAGTACGGGACTAGCGGGGCCAACAGATACGCAGTATTTT. It specifies CASSTGLAGPTDTQYF.

The chain carries TRBV5-1 and TRBJ2-7; possible D gene TRBD2, 6 bases. With 1 base removed from V and 5 bases from J, the gap between germline ends came to 16 bases. From germline, CDR1 is SGHRS and CDR2 YFSETQ. CDR3 size: 15 residues. The CDR3 is CASSLLATSGDEQYF. The CDR3 DNA follows: TGCGCCAGCAGCTTGTTAGCGACCTCGGGAGACGAGCAGTACTTC. The whole variable domain, filled in from reference TRBV5-1 and TRBJ2-7, reads KAGVTQTPRYLIKTRGQQVTLSCSPISGHRSVSWYQQTPGQGLQFLFEYFSETQRNKGNFPGRFSGRQFSNSRSEMNVSTLELGDSALYLCASSLLATSGDEQYFGPGTRLTVT.

The J gene is TRBJ1-2, the V gene TRBV5-4; TRBD1 is a possible D gene (5 bases). The CDR3 length is 14 residues. The germline V gene has CDR1 SGHNT and CDR2 YYREEE (reference sequence). V was shortened by 4 bases and J by 0 bases, with 10 bases between the two germline ends. CDR3 DNA: TGTGCCAGCAGCCCCCCAGGGTCTAACTATGGCTACACCTTC. Translated: CASSPPGSNYGYTF.

Only one count was recorded for this clone. This sequence joins TRBV9 and TRBJ2-7, with 11 positions matching TRBD2. This CDR3 contains 15 residues. CDR1 and CDR2 (germline): SGDLS, YYNGEE. V dropped 2 bases and J dropped 2; count of bases not matched to a gene: 3. The CDR3 is CASSVLAGGTYEQYF. In DNA form, the CDR3 reads TGTGCCAGCAGCGTTCTAGCGGGGGGTACCTACGAGCAGTACTTC.

The rearrangement joins TRBV2 to TRBJ1-1, with D possibly TRBD1 on 5 matching bases. The germline V and J ends were trimmed by 7 bases and 1 base, with 16 bases remaining between them. From germline, CDR1 is SNHLY and CDR2 FYNNEI. The length of the CDR3 is 15 residues. CDR3 region: CASTPVGRANTEAFF. The CDR3 DNA follows: TGTGCCAGCACTCCGGTGGGCAGGGCGAACACTGAAGCTTTCTTT. Combining the CDR3 with reference TRBV2 and TRBJ1-1 gives the whole variable domain EPEVTQTPSHQVTQMGQEVILRCVPISNHLYFYWYRQILGQKVEFLVSFYNNEISEKSEIFDDQFSVERPDGSNFTLKIRSTKLEDSAMYFCASTPVGRANTEAFFGQGTRLTVV.

The chain joins TRBV3-1 (or the pseudogene TRBV3-2) to TRBJ2-2; maybe TRBD2 (6 bases). The CDR3 loop spans 16 amino acids. V gave up 1 base and J gave up 0 bases, with 9 bases separating them. Germline CDR1 is LGHDT and CDR2 is YNNKEL (reference sequence). The CDR3 is CASSQGRGANTGELFF. For the CDR3, the DNA is TGTGCCAGCAGCCAAGGGCGGGGAGCGAACACCGGGGAGCTGTTTTTT.

Turning to this clone: Germline and junction disagree at one end, which may indicate a read error. This sample also contains other DNA sequences that code for the same CDR3. In nucleotides, the CDR3 is TGTGCTAGCAGCTCGGGACTAGCGGGGGGCCTAGGCTACAATGAGCAGTTCTTC. It is translated as CASSSGLAGGLGYNEQFF. This rearrangement joins TRBV7-7 to TRBJ2-1; 15 bases are shared with TRBD2. The CDR3 is 18 residues long. Per the germline V gene, CDR1 is SSHAT and CDR2 is FNYEAQ (reference sequence).